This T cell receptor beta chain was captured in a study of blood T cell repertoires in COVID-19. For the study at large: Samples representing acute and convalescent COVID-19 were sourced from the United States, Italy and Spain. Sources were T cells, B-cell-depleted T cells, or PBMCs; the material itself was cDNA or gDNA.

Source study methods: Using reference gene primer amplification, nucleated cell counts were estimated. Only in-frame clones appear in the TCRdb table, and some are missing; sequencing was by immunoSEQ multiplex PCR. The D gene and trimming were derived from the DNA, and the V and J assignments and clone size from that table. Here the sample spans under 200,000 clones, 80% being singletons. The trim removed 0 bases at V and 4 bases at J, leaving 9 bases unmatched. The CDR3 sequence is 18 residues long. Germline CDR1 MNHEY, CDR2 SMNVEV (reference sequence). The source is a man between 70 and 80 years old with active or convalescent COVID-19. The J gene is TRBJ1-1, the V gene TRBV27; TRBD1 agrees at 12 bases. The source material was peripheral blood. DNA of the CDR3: TGTGCCAGCAGTTTATCGCCGGGACAGGGGGCGCTGGGCACTGAAGCTTTCTTT. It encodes CASSLSPGQGALGTEAFF.